The 25 T cell receptor beta chains below all came from one sample that was sequenced in a study of technical replicates of blood from several donors. Repertoires were generated with immunoSEQ multiplex PCR, while TCRdb's copy carries only in-frame clones and drops some. The sample carries approximately 99,000 clones, about 95% recorded once. What was sequenced was T cells isolated from PBMCs. The receptors stem from a human donor in good health.

This clone was seen only once. The V and J genes are TRBV30 and TRBJ1-1; 7 positions match TRBD1. Losses at the gene ends were 4 bases for V and 5 bases for J; bases not matched to a gene: 10. The germline CDR1 and CDR2 sequences are GTSNPN and SVGIG (reference sequence). The CDR3 is 14 residues long. The CDR3 reads CAWTDLQGGTEAFF. The CDR3 nucleotides read TGTGCCTGGACCGATCTTCAGGGGGGAACTGAAGCTTTCTTT.

To note about this clone: A read error may account for a junction end that differs from germline. The chain carries TRBV7-7 and TRBJ2-5; TRBD1 agrees at 7 bases. The length of the CDR3 is 13 residues. The germline V gene has CDR1 SSHAT and CDR2 FNYEAQ (reference sequence). The CDR3 protein is CASSLGQEETQYF. CDR3 nucleotides: TGTGCTAGCAGCCTCGGACAGGAAGAGACCCAGTACTTC.

The chain carries TRBV28 and TRBJ2-7; TRBD1 is a possible D gene (6 bases). The CDR3 loop spans 14 amino acids. The V and J ends lost 6 bases and 3 bases respectively, with 15 bases between them. Germline CDR1 reads MDHEN; CDR2 reads SYDVKM. This CDR3 reads CASRDLDSGYEQYF. The CDR3 bases are TGTGCCAGCAGGGATCTGGACAGCGGCTACGAGCAGTACTTC. Based on the CDR3 plus reference TRBV28 and TRBJ2-7, the full variable domain is DVKVTQSSRYLVKRTGEKVFLECVQDMDHENMFWYRQDPGLGLRLIYFSYDVKMKEKGDIPEGYSVSREKKERFSLILESASTNQTSMYLCASRDLDSGYEQYFGPGTRLTVT.

The rearrangement joins TRBV4-1 to TRBJ2-1, with 9 bases matching TRBD2. Germline V gene data show CDR1 as MGHRA and CDR2 as YSYEKL. After removal of 4 bases from V and 6 bases from J, the junction contained 7 bases not matched to a gene. The CDR3 runs to 15 residues. The CDR3 protein is CASSPGASGTNEQFF. The CDR3 DNA reads TGCGCCAGCAGCCCCGGGGCTAGCGGGACCAATGAGCAGTTCTTC.

In this sample, this clone turned up once. The rearrangement joins TRBV4-1 to TRBJ2-7; no clear D. CDR3 size: 14 residues. V was shortened by 5 bases and J by 3 bases, with 14 bases between the two germline ends. Germline CDR1 MGHRA, CDR2 YSYEKL. The DNA for the CDR3 is TGCGCCAGCAGCGTCTTGGATTCAGGCTACGAGCAGTACTTC. This encodes CASSVLDSGYEQYF.

The rearrangement links TRBV5-1 to TRBJ2-5; D might be TRBD1 (5 bases). Trimming stripped 7 bases from V and 4 bases from J, with 20 bases between. The CDR3 has 15 residues. Germline V gene sequence: CDR1 SGHRS, CDR2 YFSETQ. CDR3 in amino acids: CASQGASLVGETQYF. The CDR3 nucleotides read TGCGCCAGCCAAGGGGCTTCACTTGTCGGAGAGACCCAGTACTTC.

The rearrangement uses TRBV5-4 and TRBJ2-4; D might be TRBD2 (6 bases). Germline V gene lookup returns CDR1 SGHNT and CDR2 YYREEE (reference sequence). CDR3 size: 16 residues. V lost 1 base, J lost 8 bases, and 19 bases lay in between. The CDR3 DNA sequence: TGTGCCAGCAGCTTGCCCTCTCCGGCAGGAGGGGACATTCAGTACTTC. Encoded protein: CASSLPSPAGGDIQYF.

This chain connects TRBV27 to TRBJ1-2, with 9 bases lining up with TRBD1. This CDR3 is built from 15 residues. J lost 8 bases, V lost 5 bases, and 12 bases had no gene match. Germline-derived CDR1 and CDR2 are MNHEY and SMNVEV (reference sequence). The CDR3 bases are TGTGCCAGCAGTCCCCTTGGACAGGGGCAGGAGGGCTACACCTTC. It translates to CASSPLGQGQEGYTF.

V usage is TRBV5-4 and J usage is TRBJ2-2; 8 bases agree with TRBD2. Germline V gene sequence: CDR1 SGHNT, CDR2 YYREEE (reference sequence). This CDR3 contains 16 residues. Germline trimming cut 1 base from V and 6 bases from J; bases unmatched to any gene: 8. CDR3: CASSLPPGGQPGELFF. The CDR3 nucleotides are TGTGCCAGCAGCTTGCCGCCGGGAGGGCAGCCCGGGGAGCTGTTTTTT.

The J gene is TRBJ1-1, the V gene TRBV5-1; D possibly corresponds to TRBD1 (6 bases). The CDR3 totals 14 residues. Between the trimmed V and J ends, which lost 3 bases and 1 base, there was a span of 10 bases. Per the germline V gene, CDR1 is SGHRS and CDR2 is YFSETQ. CDR3 in DNA: TGCGCCAGCAGCTCACAGGGTCGGAACACTGAAGCTTTCTTT. It yields the protein CASSSQGRNTEAFF.

V usage is TRBV19 and J usage is TRBJ1-2; possibly TRBD1 for D (6 bases). The ends were cut back, 1 base at V and 3 bases at J, with 15 bases in the middle. Germline V gene lookup returns CDR1 LNHDA and CDR2 SQIVND (reference sequence). The CDR3 runs 16 residues. The CDR3 coding sequence is TGTGCCAGTAGTATAGCCCCGCCAGGGGAGCACTATGGCTACACCTTC. Protein sequence: CASSIAPPGEHYGYTF.

This sequence joins TRBV5-6 and TRBJ1-3, with 9 bases that match TRBD1. CDR1 is SGHDT, CDR2 YYEEEE, per germline. CDR3 size: 16 residues. V was pared by 6 bases and J by 0 bases, with 7 bases of the junction left unmatched. CDR3 coding DNA: TGTGCCAGCACCCTGGGGACAGGGCGCTCTGGAAACACCATATATTTT. It yields the protein CASTLGTGRSGNTIYF.

The rearrangement links TRBV28 to TRBJ1-5; a weak D match, TRBD1 (6 bases). Deletions cut 7 bases from V and 2 bases from J, with 9 bases between. The CDR3 covers 13 residues. In germline, CDR1 is MDHEN, CDR2 SYDVKM. Here the CDR3 reads CASNPGGNQPQHF. CDR3 nucleotide sequence: TGTGCCAGCAATCCAGGGGGCAATCAGCCCCAGCATTTT.

This sequence joins TRBV6-6 and TRBJ2-1; 12 nucleotides align to TRBD2. Germline V gene data show CDR1 as MNHNY and CDR2 as SVGAGI (reference sequence). The ends lost 7 bases at V and 6 bases at J; junction bases unmatched: 4. The CDR3 sequence is 14 residues long. The CDR3, as DNA: TGTGCCAGCATCCCGACTAGCGGGGGCAATGAGCAGTTCTTC. Protein sequence: CASIPTSGGNEQFF.

This sequence joins TRBV7-8 and TRBJ2-7; TRBD1 agrees at 7 bases. The CDR3 sequence is 15 residues long. CDR1 and CDR2 from the germline V gene are SGHVS and FQNEAQ. The V segment lost 4 bases and the J segment 0 bases; nucleotides outside the gene matches: 6. CDR3 residues: CASSSFPGGSYEQYF. For the CDR3, the DNA is TGTGCCAGCAGCTCCTTTCCAGGGGGCTCCTACGAGCAGTACTTC.

J is TRBJ2-5 and V is TRBV19; TRBD1 agrees at 8 bases. Germline-derived CDR1 and CDR2 are LNHDA and SQIVND (reference sequence). This CDR3 spans 17 amino acids. V lost 3 bases, J lost 4 bases, and 13 bases stayed unmatched. This CDR3 reads CASSILVGQGIGETQYF. The DNA for the CDR3 is TGTGCCAGTAGTATCCTTGTAGGACAGGGTATCGGAGAGACCCAGTACTTC.

This clone was found once. Other DNA sequences in this specimen translate into the identical CDR3. V usage is TRBV6-5 and J usage is TRBJ1-1; 7 nucleotides match TRBD1. The CDR3 runs 15 residues. J was trimmed by 1 base and V by 0 bases; bases with no gene match: 2. From germline, CDR1 is MNHEY and CDR2 SVGAGI. For the CDR3, the DNA is TGTGCCAGCAGTTACTCACAGGGGCGGAACACTGAAGCTTTCTTT. Translating it yields CASSYSQGRNTEAFF.

V usage is TRBV9 and J usage is TRBJ2-1; D is perhaps TRBD2 (8 bases). There are 17 residues in the CDR3. Germline CDR1 and CDR2: SGDLS and YYNGEE. Trimming took off 0 bases at V and 8 bases at J, with 21 bases between the two ends. The CDR3 protein is CASSVGSAGGQGDEQFF. The CDR3 DNA sequence: TGTGCCAGCAGCGTAGGTTCCGCGGGGGGCCAGGGGGATGAGCAGTTCTTC.

As DNA, the CDR3 is TGTGCCAGCAGTGACCGGGAGACCCAGTACTTC. This translates into CASSDRETQYF. J is TRBJ2-5 and V is TRBV6-1; D is unresolved. Germline-derived CDR1 and CDR2 are MNHNS and SASEGT. This CDR3 is built from 11 residues. V was trimmed by 3 bases and J by 5 bases, leaving 4 bases between them.

The rearrangement uses TRBV6-1 and TRBJ1-1; D call uncertain. The CDR3 runs 14 residues. The V and J ends lost 4 bases and 4 bases respectively, with 13 bases between them. Looked up from germline, CDR1 is MNHNS and CDR2 is SASEGT. Written as DNA, the CDR3 is TGTGCCAGCAGTGCCGGGCCACGGGGCACTGAAGCTTTCTTT. As protein: CASSAGPRGTEAFF.

V and J are TRBV19 and TRBJ2-2; 8 bases are shared with TRBD1. With 7 bases clipped from V and 5 bases from J, the junction kept 9 bases outside the gene matches. The CDR3 totals 15 residues. Germline values: CDR1 LNHDA, CDR2 SQIVND (reference sequence). The CDR3 here is CASMRGQGATGELFF. CDR3 coding DNA: TGTGCCAGTATGCGTGGCCAGGGGGCGACCGGGGAGCTGTTTTTT.

The chain carries TRBV10-1 and TRBJ2-2, with a weak D call TRBD2 (5 bases). The CDR3 loop spans 15 amino acids. Germline V lookup: CDR1 WNHNN, CDR2 SYGVQD (reference sequence). Trimming pared 2 bases from V and 5 bases from J, leaving 12 bases between. For the CDR3, the DNA is TGCGCCAGCAGTGAGGAGAGGGTGGGGACCGGGGAGCTGTTTTTT. Its translation is CASSEERVGTGELFF.

V and J are TRBV5-4 and TRBJ2-7; 7 positions match TRBD1. Germline CDR1 is SGHNT and CDR2 is YYREEE (reference sequence). The V and J ends lost 5 bases and 6 bases, in that order; junction bases with no gene match: 5. CDR3 length: 12 amino acids. The CDR3 nucleotides read TGTGCCAGCAGTCCGAACAGGGGCGAGCAGTACTTC. Amino acid sequence: CASSPNRGEQYF.

The CDR3 coding sequence is TGTGCCATCAGTCGATTGCGGGAGGGCCGAGAGCAGTACTTC. This encodes CAISRLREGREQYF. V and J are TRBV10-3 and TRBJ2-7; 9 bases line up with TRBD2. V dropped 5 bases and J dropped 7; count of bases not matched to a gene: 9. Germline loops: CDR1 ENHRY, CDR2 SYGVKD. This CDR3 has 14 residues.

The chain recombines TRBV9 with TRBJ2-2; TRBD2 agrees at 7 bases. The CDR3 consists of 15 residues. The V gene's germline CDR1 is SGDLS and CDR2 YYNGEE. V lost 6 bases, J lost 2 bases, and 7 bases stayed unmatched. CDR3 bases: TGTGCCAGCAACACGGGGGGACTAAACACCGGGGAGCTGTTTTTT. Its protein product is CASNTGGLNTGELFF.